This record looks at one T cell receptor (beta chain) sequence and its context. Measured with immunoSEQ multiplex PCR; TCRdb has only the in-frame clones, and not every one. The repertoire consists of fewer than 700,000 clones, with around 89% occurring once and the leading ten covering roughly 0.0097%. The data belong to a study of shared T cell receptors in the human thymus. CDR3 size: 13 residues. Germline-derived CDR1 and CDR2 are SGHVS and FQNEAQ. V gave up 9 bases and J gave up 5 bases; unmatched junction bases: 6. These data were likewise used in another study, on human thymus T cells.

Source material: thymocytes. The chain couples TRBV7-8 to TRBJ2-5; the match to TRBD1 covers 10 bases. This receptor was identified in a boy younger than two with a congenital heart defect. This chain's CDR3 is CASLRTGGETQYF. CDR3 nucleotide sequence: TGTGCCAGTCTCCGGACAGGGGGGGAGACCCAGTACTTC.